The entry below gives a single T cell receptor beta chain sequence along with its context. The target of this receptor is not known. Nothing much larger sits one base from this clone, and base qualities are not available. The library was prepared using RT-PCR. Sequencing was performed on an Illumina HiSeq 2500. TCRdb handled the public reads itself, with Q25 trimming in fastp and clone calling in MiXCR, and kept productive beta chains. Every distinct CDR3 protein forms one entry, paired with its most common genes and DNA. The sample includes more than 550,000 distinct CDR3 sequences, with approximately 11% observed a single time. The ten largest clones capture approximately 10% of the sample. The data originate from a study of response to subunit inactivated influenza vaccine listed by TCRdb under 2018. Background for the entire study: Deep quantitative T cell receptor repertoire profiling was used in the study to track responses to a trivalent subunit inactivated influenza vaccine. Broad study findings and their caveats: The authors suggested that each seasonal influenza vaccination may recruit only a limited number of new T cells.

V and J lose 10 bases and 0 bases, and a span of 13 bases separates them. From the germline V gene, CDR1 is KGHSH and CDR2 is LQKENI. Spanning cysteine to phenylalanine, the CDR3 consists of 14 amino acids. Left in the record is the CDR3 DNA by itself, 42 bases read in frame from the first base. This sample was also put to use in a study of T cells expressing NK-cell markers. The second study also describes: 5'RACE template switching, by which a universal primer site and unique molecular identifiers were added, was used to make TCR beta cDNA libraries. About 8 donors provided sorted CD3+CD56+NKG2C+, CD3+CD56+NKG2C- and CD3+CD56-NKG2C+ T-cell subsets, whose TCR beta-chain repertoires were profiled. Among the eight sequenced donors, only one was HCMV-seronegative, while the other seven were HCMV-seropositive. In several experiments an anti-gammadeltaTCR antibody was added to restrict sorting to alphabetaTCR-expressing T cells. In more than five donors, the dominant CD3+CD56+NKG2C+ clonotypes ranked among the top 10 CD8+ clonotypes, making up about 1.0-8% of CD8+ T cells. Those dominant clonotypes were again the most abundant among CD3+CD56-NKG2C+ cells in a few donors, at about 28.3-60.1%. Whether the expanded NKG2C-expressing T cell clones were specific for HCMV antigens remained unclear. The study sequenced eight donors, all healthy volunteers chosen at random: three men and five women. HCMV serostatus was determined by detecting HCMV-specific IgG in serum with a commercial ELISA kit. Peripheral blood mononuclear cells were isolated from blood by Ficoll density gradient centrifugation. For five to seven donors, unsorted PBMC were also used to sequence bulk peripheral blood T-cell repertoires. Priming for cDNA synthesis came from the TCR beta constant segment, and two successive PCR amplification steps followed. Illumina HiSeq 2000/2500, MiSeq or NextSeq was used to sequence libraries as 2 x 150 bp reads. MIGEC was used to demultiplex reads and group the reads by UMI, and MiTCR was used to assemble and quantify clonotypes. Only TCR cDNA sequences supported by at least two reads were kept to exclude erroneous sequences. The tcR package was used for downstream repertoire analysis, with clonotypes matched between fractions based on CDR3 nucleotide sequence plus V segment. VDJmatch was used to annotate antigen specificity against VDJdb, with one amino acid substitution in CDR3 allowed.

Material: PBMCs from blood, obtained on the day of vaccination. Recombination connected TRBV18 to TRBJ1-5; too little of a D gene remains to name it. This clonotype was obtained from a middle-aged man who received an inactivated influenza vaccine. Donor details come from another sample of the same person, matched by shared clones. The CDR3 has the sequence CATAEIYSNQPQHF. The nucleotide sequence is TGTGCCACCGCAGAGATTTATAGCAATCAGCCCCAGCATTTT.